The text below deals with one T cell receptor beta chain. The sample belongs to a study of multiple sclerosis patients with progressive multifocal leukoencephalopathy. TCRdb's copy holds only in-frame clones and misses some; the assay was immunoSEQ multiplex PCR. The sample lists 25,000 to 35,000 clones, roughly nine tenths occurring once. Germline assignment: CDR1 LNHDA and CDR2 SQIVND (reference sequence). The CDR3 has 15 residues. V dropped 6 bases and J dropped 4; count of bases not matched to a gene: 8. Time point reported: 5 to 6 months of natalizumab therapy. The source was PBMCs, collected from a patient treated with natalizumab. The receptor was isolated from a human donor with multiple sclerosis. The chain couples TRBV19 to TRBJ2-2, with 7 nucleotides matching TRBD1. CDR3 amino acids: CASSGQVLGTGELFF. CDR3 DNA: TGTGCCAGTAGCGGACAGGTCCTGGGCACCGGGGAGCTGTTTTTT. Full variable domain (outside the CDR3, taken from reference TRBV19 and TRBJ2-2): DGGITQSPKYLFRKEGQNVTLSCEQNLNHDAMYWYRQDPGQGLRLIYYSQIVNDFQKGDIAEGYSVSREKKESFPLTVTSAQKNPTAFYLCASSGQVLGTGELFFGEGSRLTVL.